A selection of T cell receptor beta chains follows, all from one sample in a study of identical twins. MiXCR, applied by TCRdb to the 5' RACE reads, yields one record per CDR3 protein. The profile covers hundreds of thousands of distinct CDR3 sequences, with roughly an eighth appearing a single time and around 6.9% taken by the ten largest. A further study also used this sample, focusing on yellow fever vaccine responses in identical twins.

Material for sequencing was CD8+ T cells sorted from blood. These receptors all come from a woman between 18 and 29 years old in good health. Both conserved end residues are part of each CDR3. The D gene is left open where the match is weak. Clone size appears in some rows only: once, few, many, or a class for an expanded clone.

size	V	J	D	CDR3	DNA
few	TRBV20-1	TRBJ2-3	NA	CSASPSSLFQYF	TGCAGTGCTAGTCCCTCCTCGCTATTTCAGTATTTT
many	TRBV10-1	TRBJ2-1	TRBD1	CASSTPDRGLWEQFF	TGCGCCAGCAGTACCCCGGACAGGGGGCTTTGGGAGCAGTTCTTC
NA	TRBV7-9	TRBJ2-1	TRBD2	CASSLISGRAPNEQFF	TGTGCCAGCAGCTTAATCAGCGGGAGGGCCCCCAATGAGCAGTTCTTC
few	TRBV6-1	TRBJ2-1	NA	CASPTEYNEQFF	TGTGCCAGCCCCACGGAATACAATGAGCAGTTCTTC
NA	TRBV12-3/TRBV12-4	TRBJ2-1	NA	CASSLNPPEQFF	TGTGCCAGCAGTTTAAACCCCCCTGAGCAGTTCTTC
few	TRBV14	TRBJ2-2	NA	CASSQETFTGELFF	TGTGCCAGCAGCCAAGAAACGTTCACCGGGGAGCTGTTTTTT
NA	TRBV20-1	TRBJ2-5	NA	CSANPDWQETQYF	TGCAGTGCTAACCCGGACTGGCAAGAGACCCAGTACTTC
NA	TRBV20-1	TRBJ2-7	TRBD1	CSAGNSGTGSREQYF	TGCAGTGCTGGGAACTCCGGGACAGGGAGTCGGGAGCAGTACTTC
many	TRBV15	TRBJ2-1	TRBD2	CATAGSGGPTNEQFF	TGTGCCACTGCGGGGAGCGGGGGCCCCACAAATGAGCAGTTCTTC
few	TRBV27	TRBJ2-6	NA	CASSLSRANVLTF	TGTGCCAGCAGTTTGTCCAGGGCCAACGTCCTGACTTTC
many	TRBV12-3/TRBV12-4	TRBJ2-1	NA	CASTSISGTEQFF	TGTGCCAGCACCTCTATATCCGGGACTGAGCAGTTCTTC
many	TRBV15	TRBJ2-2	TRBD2	CATSNSGKSTGELFF	TGTGCCACCAGCAACAGCGGGAAGAGCACCGGGGAGCTGTTTTTT